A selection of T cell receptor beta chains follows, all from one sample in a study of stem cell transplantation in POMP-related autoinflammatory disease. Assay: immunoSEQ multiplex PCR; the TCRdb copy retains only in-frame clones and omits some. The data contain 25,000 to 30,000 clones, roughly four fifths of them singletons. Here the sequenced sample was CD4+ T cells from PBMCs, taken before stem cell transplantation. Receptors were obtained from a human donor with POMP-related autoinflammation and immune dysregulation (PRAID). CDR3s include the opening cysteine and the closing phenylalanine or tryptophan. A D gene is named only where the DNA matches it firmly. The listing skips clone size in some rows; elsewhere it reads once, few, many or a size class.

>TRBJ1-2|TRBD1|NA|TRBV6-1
CASSETWDRGRDTF
TGTGCCAGCAGTGAAACCTGGGACAGGGGTCGGGACACCTTC
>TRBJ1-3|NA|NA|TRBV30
CACHWGPGNTIYF
TGTGCCTGTCACTGGGGGCCTGGAAACACCATATATTTT
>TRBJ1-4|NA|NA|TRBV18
CASSPRPDLGGEKLFF
TGTGCCAGCTCACCAAGGCCGGACCTCGGCGGGGAAAAACTGTTTTTT
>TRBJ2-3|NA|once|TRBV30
CAWGRGSVGSDTQYF
TGTGCCTGGGGACGGGGTAGCGTTGGTTCAGATACGCAGTATTTT
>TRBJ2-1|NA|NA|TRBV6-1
CASSEGSVSRYNEQFF
TGTGCCAGCAGTGAAGGGAGCGTCTCCCGCTACAATGAGCAGTTCTTC
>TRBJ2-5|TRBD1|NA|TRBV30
CAWEGQHVETQYF
TGTGCCTGGGAGGGACAGCACGTAGAGACCCAGTACTTC
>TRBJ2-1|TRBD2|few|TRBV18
CASLPQEASGLNEQFF
TGTGCCAGCTTACCACAAGAGGCTAGCGGGCTCAATGAGCAGTTCTTC
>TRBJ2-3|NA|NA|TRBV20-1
CSAPSTDTQYF
TGCAGTGCCCCATCCACAGATACGCAGTATTTT
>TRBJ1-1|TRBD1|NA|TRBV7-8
CASSMPTGSITEAFF
TGTGCCAGCAGCATGCCGACAGGGTCAATTACTGAAGCTTTCTTT
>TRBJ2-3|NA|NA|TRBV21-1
CASSKRVGQGEYF
TGTGCCAGCAGCAAGAGGGTGGGACAGGGCGAGTATTTT
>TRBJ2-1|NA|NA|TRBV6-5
CASSYEGGRNNEQFF
TGTGCCAGCAGTTACGAGGGGGGGCGGAACAATGAGCAGTTCTTC
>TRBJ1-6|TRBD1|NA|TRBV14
CASSFGQGDSPLHF
TGTGCCAGCAGTTTCGGACAGGGGGATTCACCCCTCCACTTT
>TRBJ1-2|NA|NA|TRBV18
CASSPRDPTWGYTF
TGTGCCAGCTCACCCCGGGACCCCACCTGGGGCTACACCTTC
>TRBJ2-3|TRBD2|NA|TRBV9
CASTAGGTTDTQYF
TGTGCCAGCACAGCGGGAGGGACCACAGATACGCAGTATTTT
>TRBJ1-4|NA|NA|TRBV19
CASSMEAGINEKLFF
TGTGCCAGTAGTATGGAGGCAGGGATTAATGAAAAACTGTTTTTT
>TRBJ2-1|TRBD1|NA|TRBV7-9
CASTPPGQGWNEQFF
TGTGCCAGCACCCCACCGGGACAGGGATGGAATGAGCAGTTCTTC
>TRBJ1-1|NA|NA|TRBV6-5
CASRRPGTMNTEAFF
TGTGCCAGCAGGCGCCCGGGTACGATGAACACTGAAGCTTTCTTT
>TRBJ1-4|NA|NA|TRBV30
CAGRAGIEKLFF
TGTGCCGGGAGGGCAGGGATAGAAAAACTGTTTTTT
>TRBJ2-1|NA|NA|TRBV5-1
CASSLESGFNEQFF
TGCGCCAGCAGCTTGGAATCGGGGTTCAATGAGCAGTTCTTC
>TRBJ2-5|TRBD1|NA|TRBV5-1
CASSFSGTVRETQYF
TGCGCCAGCAGCTTCAGTGGGACAGTCCGAGAGACCCAGTACTTC
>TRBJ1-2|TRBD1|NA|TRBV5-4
CASSWTGARSYTF
TGTGCCAGCAGCTGGACAGGGGCGCGGAGCTACACCTTC
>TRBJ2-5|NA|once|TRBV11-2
CASSLTRGETQYF
TGTGCCAGCAGCTTAACCCGAGGGGAGACCCAGTACTTC
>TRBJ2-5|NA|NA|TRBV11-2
CASSLEGETQYF
TGTGCCAGCAGCTTAGAGGGGGAGACCCAGTACTTC
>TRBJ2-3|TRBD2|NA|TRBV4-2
CASSQDVGAGGVDTQYF
TGTGCCAGCAGCCAAGATGTCGGTGCGGGGGGAGTGGATACGCAGTATTTT
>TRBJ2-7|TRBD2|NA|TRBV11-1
CASSLSGLADSYEQYF
TGTGCCAGCAGCTTATCCGGGCTAGCGGACTCCTACGAGCAGTACTTC
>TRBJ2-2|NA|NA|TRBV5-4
CASSLPPGELFF
TGTGCCAGCAGCCTTCCGCCCGGGGAGCTGTTTTTT
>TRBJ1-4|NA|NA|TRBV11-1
CASSLLGGEGKLFF
TGTGCCAGCAGCCTACTAGGGGGAGAGGGAAAACTGTTTTTT
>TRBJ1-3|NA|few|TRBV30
CAWSVGREIIYF
TGTGCCTGGAGTGTAGGACGCGAAATCATATATTTT
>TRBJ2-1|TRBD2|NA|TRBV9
CASSVGTSGSVYNEQFF
TGTGCCAGCAGCGTAGGGACTAGCGGGAGCGTTTACAATGAGCAGTTCTTC
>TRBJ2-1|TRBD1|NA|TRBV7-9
CASSWATGGSDNEQFF
TGTGCCAGCAGCTGGGCTACAGGGGGCTCGGACAATGAGCAGTTCTTC
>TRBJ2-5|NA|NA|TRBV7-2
CASILRGGRETQYF
TGTGCCAGCATCCTGCGAGGGGGACGGGAGACCCAGTACTTC
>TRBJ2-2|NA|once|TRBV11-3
CAGEEGRTGELFF
TGTGCCGGAGAGGAGGGACGCACCGGGGAGCTGTTTTTT